This note documents a single TCR beta chain sequence. This entry belongs to a study of T cell changes during pregnancy in multiple sclerosis. This CDR3 spans 14 amino acids. Germline CDR1 ENHRY, CDR2 SYGVKD. Germline trimming cut 10 bases from V and 3 bases from J; bases unmatched to any gene: 6. Assay: immunoSEQ multiplex PCR; the TCRdb copy retains only in-frame clones and omits some. The data contain over 70,000 clones, around 92% of them singletons. This sequence originates from a female donor in good health, enrolled as a control in a pregnancy study. Here the sequenced sample was peripheral blood, taken in the third trimester of pregnancy. The rearrangement joins TRBV10-3 to TRBJ1-4, with 9 bases that match TRBD1. The CDR3 spells CATGTGTANEKLFF. CDR3 coding DNA: TGTGCCACTGGGACAGGGACGGCTAATGAAAAACTGTTTTTT.